One and the same sample provided the 3 T cell receptor beta chains below, sequenced in a study of response to subunit inactivated influenza vaccine. TCRdb called the RT-PCR reads again in MiXCR, with one record for every CDR3 protein. The table lists roughly 790,000 distinct CDR3 sequences, over 20% of them singletons, with roughly 10% in the top ten. The specimen comprised PBMCs from blood, sampled more than 4 days after vaccination. These receptor sequences come from a man between 50 and 59 years old who received an inactivated influenza vaccine.

This clonotype occurred many times. V and J are TRBV5-1 and TRBJ1-2, with D tentatively TRBD1 (5 bases). Trimming shortened V by 4 bases and J by 6 bases, and 16 bases separated the two germline ends. CDR1 and CDR2 from the germline V gene are SGHRS and YFSETQ. The CDR3 runs 14 residues. Written as DNA, the CDR3 is TGCGCCAGCAGCCGAGCCGGGACTGAGAATGGCTACACCTTC. Its protein product is CASSRAGTENGYTF.

The chain uses TRBV6-5 and TRBJ1-2; no clear D. The germline V and J ends were trimmed by 1 base and 5 bases, with 17 bases remaining between them. Germline V gene sequence: CDR1 MNHEY, CDR2 SVGAGI. The CDR3 has 16 amino acids. In DNA, the CDR3 is TGTGCCAGCAGTTACTGGTTGGGCGGGGAGGCATATGGCTACACCTTC. Its translation is CASSYWLGGEAYGYTF.

This clonotype has just a few counts. The V call is TRBV11-2, the J call TRBJ2-3; TRBD2 agrees at 8 bases. Germline values: CDR1 SGHAT, CDR2 FQNNGV. V shed 5 bases and J 4 bases; nucleotides not matched to a gene: 14. The CDR3 is 17 residues long. CDR3 sequence (DNA): TGTGCCAGCAGCCCCTTAAGCGGGAGTTCACCCCCAGATACGCAGTATTTT. It is translated as CASSPLSGSSPPDTQYF.